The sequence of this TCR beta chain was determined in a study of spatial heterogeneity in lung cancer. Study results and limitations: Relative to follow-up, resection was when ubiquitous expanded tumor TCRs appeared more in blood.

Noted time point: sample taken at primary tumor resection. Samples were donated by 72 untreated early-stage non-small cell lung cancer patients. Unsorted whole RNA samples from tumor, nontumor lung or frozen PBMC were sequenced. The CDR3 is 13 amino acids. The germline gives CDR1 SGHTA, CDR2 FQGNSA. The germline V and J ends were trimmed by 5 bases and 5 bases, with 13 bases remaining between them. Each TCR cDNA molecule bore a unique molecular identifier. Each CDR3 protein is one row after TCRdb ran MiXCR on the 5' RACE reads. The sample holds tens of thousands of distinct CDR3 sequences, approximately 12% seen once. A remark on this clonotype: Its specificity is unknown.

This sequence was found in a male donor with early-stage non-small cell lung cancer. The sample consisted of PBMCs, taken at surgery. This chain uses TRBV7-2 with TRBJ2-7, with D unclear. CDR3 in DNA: TGTGCCAGCAGCCCGGGCCCCGCCAACGAGCAGTACTTC. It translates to CASSPGPANEQYF.